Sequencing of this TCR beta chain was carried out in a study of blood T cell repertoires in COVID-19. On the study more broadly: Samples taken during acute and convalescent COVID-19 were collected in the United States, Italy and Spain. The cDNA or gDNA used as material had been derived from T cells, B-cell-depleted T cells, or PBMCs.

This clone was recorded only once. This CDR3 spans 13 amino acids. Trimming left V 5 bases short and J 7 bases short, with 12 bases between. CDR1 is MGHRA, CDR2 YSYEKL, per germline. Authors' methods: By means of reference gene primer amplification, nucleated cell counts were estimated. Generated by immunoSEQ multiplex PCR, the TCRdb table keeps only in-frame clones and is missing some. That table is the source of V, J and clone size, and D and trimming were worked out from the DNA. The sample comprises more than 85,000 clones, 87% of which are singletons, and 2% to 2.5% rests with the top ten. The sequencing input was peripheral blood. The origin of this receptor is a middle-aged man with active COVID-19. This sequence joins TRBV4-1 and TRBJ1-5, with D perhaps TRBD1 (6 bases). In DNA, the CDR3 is TGCGCCAGCAGCAGGGACACGGGGCAGCCCCAGCATTTT. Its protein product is CASSRDTGQPQHF.